This TCR beta chain emerged from a study of regulatory T cells in long-lasting Graves disease. Germline values: CDR1 SQVTM, CDR2 ANQGSEA. The V and J ends lost 3 bases and 7 bases respectively, with 9 bases between them. This CDR3 comprises 11 residues. This clonotype was detected only a few times. Construction of TCR beta libraries relied on iRepertoire HTBI primers and on Arm-PCR targeting CDR3 regions. TCRdb called the multiplex PCR reads again in MiXCR, with one record for every CDR3 protein. The sample carries around 460,000 distinct CDR3 sequences, roughly 22% recorded once. Regarding time point: persistent/refractory GD, antithyroid drugs over 5 years with positive TRAb. The authors made the TCR library using RNA they extracted from PBMCs.

The chain joins TRBV29-1 to TRBJ2-5, with D perhaps matching TRBD2 (5 bases). The clonotype comes from a female donor with Graves disease. Sequences were derived from peripheral blood mononuclear cells (PBMCs), sampled when the disease was refractory, from a patient treated with antithyroid drugs. Here the CDR3 reads CSVEAGGTQYF. CDR3 in DNA: TGCAGCGTTGAGGCCGGAGGGACCCAGTACTTC.